Presented here are 25 T cell receptor beta chains from one specimen sequenced in a study of cytomegalovirus exposure and HLA in healthy donors. Generated by immunoSEQ multiplex PCR, the TCRdb table keeps only in-frame clones and is missing some. Counted here are about 200,000 clones, around four fifths occurring once; the ten biggest clones make up roughly 5.5%. The sample consisted of PBMCs. Source of these receptors: a young woman in good health and CMV-seronegative.

V gene TRBV7-9 combines with J gene TRBJ2-5; 10 bases line up with TRBD2. V shed 3 bases, J shed 5 bases, and the junction held 6 bases outside the gene matches. The germline gives CDR1 SEHNR, CDR2 FQNEAQ (reference sequence). CDR3 size: 15 residues. CDR3 sequence: CASSLGTSVPETQYF. In DNA, the CDR3 is TGTGCCAGCAGCTTGGGGACTAGCGTCCCGGAGACCCAGTACTTC.

CDR3 bases: TGTGCCAGCAGCCAAGATCGGGACGGACAGTCGGGCTACACCTTC. Translated: CASSQDRDGQSGYTF. V usage is TRBV4-2 and J usage is TRBJ1-2, with a possible D match to TRBD1 (6 bases). CDR3 length equals 15 residues. Germline V lookup: CDR1 LGHNA, CDR2 YNFKEQ. Trimming pared 0 bases from V and 8 bases from J, leaving 16 bases between.

V is TRBV2 and J is TRBJ1-5; D not resolved. Trimming took 3 bases from V and 6 from J, leaving 15 bases between them. Per germline, CDR1 SNHLY and CDR2 FYNNEI. The CDR3 extends over 15 amino acids. CDR3 sequence reads: CASSETRSVGQPQHF. Here the CDR3 DNA reads TGTGCCAGCAGTGAGACTAGATCAGTAGGTCAGCCCCAGCATTTT.

The rearrangement uses TRBV27 and TRBJ2-7; 9 bases are shared with TRBD1. The CDR3 has 15 residues. V was pared by 5 bases and J by 7 bases, with 12 bases of the junction left unmatched. The germline V gene encodes CDR1 MNHEY and CDR2 SMNVEV (reference sequence). In nucleotides, the CDR3 is TGTGCCAGCAGTCCCTGGGAACAGGGGGCGGAAGAGCAGTACTTC. Amino acids: CASSPWEQGAEEQYF.

The chain uses TRBV9 and TRBJ1-3; a possible D gene is TRBD1 (6 bases). Germline-derived CDR1 and CDR2 are SGDLS and YYNGEE. Between the trimmed V and J ends, which lost 3 bases and 4 bases, there was a span of 8 bases. The CDR3 extends over 13 amino acids. The CDR3 spells CASSADSGNTIYF. Here the CDR3 DNA reads TGTGCCAGCAGCGCGGACAGCGGAAACACCATATATTTT. Combining the CDR3 with reference TRBV9 and TRBJ1-3 gives the whole variable domain DSGVTQTPKHLITATGQRVTLRCSPRSGDLSVYWYQQSLDQGLQFLIQYYNGEERAKGNILERFSAQQFPDLHSELNLSSLELGDSALYFCASSADSGNTIYFGEGSWLTVV.

The count of this clone is one. The rearrangement uses TRBV30 and TRBJ1-5, with TRBD1 matching 7 bases. J gave up 0 bases and V 8 bases, and 7 bases lay outside the gene matches. The CDR3 extends over 14 amino acids. From germline, CDR1 is GTSNPN and CDR2 SVGIG (reference sequence). The DNA of the CDR3 is TGTGCCCAGGGGGGGGACTATAGCAATCAGCCCCAGCATTTT. It encodes CAQGGDYSNQPQHF.

This chain connects TRBV28 to TRBJ2-7; D not resolved. Trimming cost V 6 bases and J 2 bases, with 5 bases left between them. The CDR3 is 11 amino acids. The germline CDR1 and CDR2 sequences are MDHEN and SYDVKM. The DNA for the CDR3 is TGTGCCAGCAGGTCGACCTACGAGCAGTACTTC. Encoded protein: CASRSTYEQYF.

This clone was seen a few times. V and J are TRBV30 and TRBJ1-1, with D unclear. With 0 bases removed from V and 6 bases from J, the gap between germline ends came to 8 bases. Germline loops: CDR1 GTSNPN, CDR2 SVGIG (reference sequence). This CDR3 is 12 amino acids long. The CDR3 here is CAWSVSAPEAFF. CDR3 in DNA: TGTGCCTGGAGTGTATCGGCCCCTGAAGCTTTCTTT.

The J gene is TRBJ2-1, the V gene TRBV5-8, with D possibly TRBD2 on 6 matching bases. Looked up from germline, CDR1 is SGHTS and CDR2 is YDEGEE. The CDR3 contains 15 residues. Trimming took off 7 bases at V and 0 bases at J, with 14 bases between the two ends. The DNA of the CDR3 is TGTGCCAGCCTTGCGCGGGGCAGCTCCTACAATGAGCAGTTCTTC. Amino acids: CASLARGSSYNEQFF.

This chain joins TRBV19 and TRBJ1-1; 8 nucleotides match TRBD1. Per germline, CDR1 LNHDA and CDR2 SQIVND (reference sequence). This CDR3 has 13 amino acids. The V segment lost 7 bases and the J segment 1 base; nucleotides outside the gene matches: 2. The CDR3 sequence is CASNGQGNTEAFF. DNA for the CDR3: TGTGCCAGTAACGGACAGGGGAACACTGAAGCTTTCTTT.

The rearrangement joins TRBV10-3 to TRBJ2-7, with a weak D call TRBD1 (5 bases). The CDR3 contains 13 residues. V was clipped by 7 bases and J by 4 bases, with 14 bases between them. Germline CDR1 is ENHRY and CDR2 is SYGVKD. Written as DNA, the CDR3 is TGTGCCATCAAAGGAGAAGGGGATTACGAGCAGTACTTC. It encodes CAIKGEGDYEQYF.

The chain recombines TRBV9 with TRBJ1-5; 7 bases line up with TRBD1. CDR3 length equals 15 residues. Germline assignment: CDR1 SGDLS and CDR2 YYNGEE. The junction had 3 bases not matched to a gene; V was cut back by 0 bases and J by 3 bases. The CDR3 loop reads CASSVGTGANQPQHF. DNA of the CDR3: TGTGCCAGCAGCGTAGGGACAGGCGCCAATCAGCCCCAGCATTTT.

The chain carries TRBV6-5 and TRBJ1-2, with D tentatively TRBD1 (5 bases). Between the trimmed V and J ends, which lost 7 bases and 2 bases, there was a span of 14 bases. The CDR3 spans 14 residues. Germline V gene lookup returns CDR1 MNHEY and CDR2 SVGAGI. The CDR3 region has the DNA TGTGCCAGCACGAAGGGACGGGCAAACTATGGCTACACCTTC. This encodes CASTKGRANYGYTF.

This clone has a handful of counts. The chain combines TRBV6-1 with TRBJ1-2; D perhaps matches TRBD1 (5 bases). V was trimmed by 8 bases and J by 9 bases, leaving 19 bases between them. The germline V gene has CDR1 MNHNS and CDR2 SASEGT. This CDR3 comprises 13 residues. CDR3 DNA sequence: TGTGCCAGCGGAGGGGACTTCCGAGGGAGCTACACCTTC. Protein sequence: CASGGDFRGSYTF.

The chain combines TRBV15 with TRBJ2-1; D may match TRBD1 or TRBD2 (5 bases each). The germline V and J ends were trimmed by 1 base and 0 bases, with 13 bases remaining between them. This CDR3 has 17 amino acids. Germline CDR1 reads LNHNV; CDR2 reads YYDKDF (reference sequence). CDR3 in amino acids: CATSRARARGSYNEQFF. As DNA, the CDR3 is TGTGCCACCAGCAGAGCTAGGGCGAGGGGCTCCTACAATGAGCAGTTCTTC.

The rearrangement joins TRBV2 to TRBJ1-1, with a weak D call TRBD1 (6 bases). V lost 6 bases and J 1 base, leaving 15 bases between the germline ends. From germline, CDR1 is SNHLY and CDR2 FYNNEI. The CDR3 covers 15 residues. CDR3 residues: CASSADGTPNTEAFF. The CDR3, as DNA: TGTGCCAGCAGCGCGGACGGGACACCGAACACTGAAGCTTTCTTT. The full variable domain, its missing parts supplied by reference TRBV2 and TRBJ1-1, is EPEVTQTPSHQVTQMGQEVILRCVPISNHLYFYWYRQILGQKVEFLVSFYNNEISEKSEIFDDQFSVERPDGSNFTLKIRSTKLEDSAMYFCASSADGTPNTEAFFGQGTRLTVV.

The rearrangement joins TRBV5-1 to TRBJ2-1, with 10 bases aligning to TRBD2. The CDR3 spans 17 residues. Trimming cost V 4 bases and J 4 bases; bases outside gene matches: 11. Germline lookup yields CDR1 SGHRS and CDR2 YFSETQ. In nucleotides, the CDR3 is TGCGCCAGCAGCGACTTGGCAGTAGCGGGGGGTTACAATGAGCAGTTCTTC. This gives the protein CASSDLAVAGGYNEQFF.

V usage is TRBV30 and J usage is TRBJ1-5, with D perhaps matching TRBD1 (6 bases). V was clipped by 1 base and J by 6 bases, with 13 bases between them. Germline V gene data show CDR1 as GTSNPN and CDR2 as SVGIG (reference sequence). This CDR3 has 14 amino acids. In DNA, the CDR3 is TGTGCCTGGAGTGGACTGGGGGCAGGTCAGCCCCAGCATTTT. Translation gives CAWSGLGAGQPQHF.

The V call is TRBV19, the J call TRBJ2-1; D is perhaps TRBD2 (6 bases). From germline, CDR1 is LNHDA and CDR2 SQIVND (reference sequence). V lost 3 bases and J lost 7, with 16 bases in between. The CDR3 spans 15 residues. CDR3 protein: CASSIGGNLENEQFF. The DNA for the CDR3 is TGTGCCAGTAGTATTGGGGGGAATCTCGAGAATGAGCAGTTCTTC.

The rearrangement uses TRBV30 and TRBJ1-5, with D possibly TRBD1 on 5 matching bases. Looked up from germline, CDR1 is GTSNPN and CDR2 is SVGIG (reference sequence). The CDR3 spans 15 residues. V lost 0 bases to trimming and J lost 3 bases, with 12 bases between them. The CDR3, as DNA: TGTGCCTGGAGTGTACCTCTTGGACACAATCAGCCCCAGCATTTT. Residues: CAWSVPLGHNQPQHF.

The V gene is TRBV5-1, the J gene TRBJ1-3, with 7 bases that match TRBD1. The CDR3 is 16 amino acids. V lost 4 bases to trimming and J lost 0 bases; unmatched junction nucleotides: 7. CDR1 is SGHRS, CDR2 YFSETQ, per germline. CDR3: CASSRQGVDSGNTIYF. The CDR3 region has the DNA TGCGCCAGCAGCCGACAGGGAGTCGACTCTGGAAACACCATATATTTT.

This sequence joins TRBV6-6 and TRBJ1-1; D is unresolved. This CDR3 comprises 14 residues. Germline CDR1 is MNHNY and CDR2 is SVGAGI (reference sequence). Trimming left V 6 bases short and J 3 bases short, with 14 bases between. CDR3 DNA sequence: TGTGCCAGCAGCCTGACACTTTTTTACACTGAAGCTTTCTTT. Translation gives CASSLTLFYTEAFF.

The J gene is TRBJ2-1, the V gene TRBV7-8; TRBD2 aligns across 7 bases. Trimming removed 2 bases from V and 4 bases from J; junction bases left unmatched: 8. The germline V gene encodes CDR1 SGHVS and CDR2 FQNEAQ. The CDR3 has 16 residues. The CDR3 DNA follows: TGTGCCAGCAGCTTAAGCGGTCTAGCGGATTACAATGAGCAGTTCTTC. This codes for CASSLSGLADYNEQFF.

The chain links TRBV5-1 to TRBJ2-1, with a possible D match to TRBD2 (5 bases). Trimming took off 9 bases at V and 9 bases at J, with 22 bases between the two ends. There are 14 residues in the CDR3. Germline values: CDR1 SGHRS, CDR2 YFSETQ. The CDR3: CATRTGSGGGEQFF. The CDR3 coding sequence is TGCGCCACCAGGACTGGGAGTGGAGGTGGTGAGCAGTTCTTC.

The gene calls are TRBV6-5 and TRBJ2-5; 8 bases map to TRBD2. The V and J ends lost 7 bases and 3 bases, in that order; junction bases with no gene match: 4. Germline CDR1 reads MNHEY; CDR2 reads SVGAGI. This CDR3 has 13 residues. CDR3 coding DNA: TGTGCCAGCAAGCAACTAGCGGAAGAGACCCAGTACTTC. It specifies CASKQLAEETQYF.